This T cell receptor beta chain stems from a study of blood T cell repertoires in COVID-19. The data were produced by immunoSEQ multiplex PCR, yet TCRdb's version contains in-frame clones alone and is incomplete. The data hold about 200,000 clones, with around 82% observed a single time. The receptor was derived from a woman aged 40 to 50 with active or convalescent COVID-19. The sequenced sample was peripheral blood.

The CDR3 DNA reads TGTGCCAGCAGTTTGACTTACCCTGGGGCCAACGTCCTGACTTTC. Translated: CASSLTYPGANVLTF. The genes are TRBV28 and TRBJ2-6; D remains ambiguous. Germline assignment: CDR1 MDHEN and CDR2 SYDVKM. The germline V and J ends were trimmed by 3 bases and 2 bases, with 8 bases remaining between them. The length of the CDR3 is 15 residues.